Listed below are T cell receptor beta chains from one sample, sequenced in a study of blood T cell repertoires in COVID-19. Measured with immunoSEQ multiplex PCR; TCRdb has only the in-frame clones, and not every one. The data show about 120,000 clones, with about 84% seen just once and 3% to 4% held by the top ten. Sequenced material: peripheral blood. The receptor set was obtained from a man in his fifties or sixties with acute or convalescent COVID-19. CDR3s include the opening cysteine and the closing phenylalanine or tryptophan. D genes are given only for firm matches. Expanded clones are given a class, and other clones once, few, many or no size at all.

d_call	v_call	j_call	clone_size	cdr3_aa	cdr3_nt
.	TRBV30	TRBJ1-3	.	CAWSSGDGNTIYF	TGTGCCTGGAGTTCAGGGGACGGAAACACCATATATTTT
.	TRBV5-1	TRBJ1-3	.	CASSLASPLSGNTIYF	TGCGCCAGCAGCTTGGCCTCACCACTCTCTGGAAACACCATATATTTT
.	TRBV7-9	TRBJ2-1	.	CASSLTAGSYNEQFF	TGTGCCAGCAGCTTAACGGCGGGCTCCTACAATGAGCAGTTCTTC
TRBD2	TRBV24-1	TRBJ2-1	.	CATAPSGSSSNEQFF	TGTGCCACTGCACCTAGCGGGAGTAGTAGCAATGAGCAGTTCTTC
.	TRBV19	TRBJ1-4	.	CASRMTANNEKLFF	TGTGCCAGTAGAATGACAGCGAACAATGAAAAACTGTTTTTT
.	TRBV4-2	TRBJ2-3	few	CASSQEPARLSTDTQYF	TGTGCCAGCAGCCAAGAGCCAGCGAGACTGAGCACAGATACGCAGTATTTT
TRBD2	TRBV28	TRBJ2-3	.	CATLGGGRRDTQYF	TGTGCCACCTTGGGGGGCGGGAGGAGAGATACGCAGTATTTT
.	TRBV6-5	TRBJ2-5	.	CASSYSLAGETQYF	TGTGCCAGCAGTTACTCCCTAGCTGGTGAGACCCAGTACTTC
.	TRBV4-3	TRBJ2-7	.	CASSQEVAGAYEQYF	TGCGCCAGCAGCCAAGAAGTGGCAGGGGCCTACGAGCAGTACTTC
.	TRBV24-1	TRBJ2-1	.	CATSDPTGSKFF	TGTGCCACCAGTGATCCGACAGGTTCGAAGTTCTTC
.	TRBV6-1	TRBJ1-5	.	CASSDRFNQPQHF	TGTGCCAGCAGTGACAGGTTCAATCAGCCCCAGCATTTT
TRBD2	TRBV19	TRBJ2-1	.	CASSILAGGPGEEQFF	TGTGCCAGTAGTATTCTAGCGGGAGGCCCCGGGGAAGAGCAGTTCTTC
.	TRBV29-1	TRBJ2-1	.	CSIEGLYNEQFF	TGCAGCATTGAGGGACTTTACAATGAGCAGTTCTTC
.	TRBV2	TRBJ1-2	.	CASSVEQGALYGYTF	TGTGCCAGCAGTGTGGAACAAGGAGCCCTCTATGGCTACACCTTC
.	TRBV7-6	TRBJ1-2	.	CASSLRVEGAELYF	TGTGCCAGCAGCTTACGGGTTGAAGGGGCCGAACTCTACTTC
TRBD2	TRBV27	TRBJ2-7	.	CASSSSGSFIDEQYF	TGTGCCAGCAGTTCTAGCGGGAGTTTTATCGACGAGCAGTACTTC
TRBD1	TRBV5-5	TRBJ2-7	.	CASSLARGSSYEQYF	TGTGCCAGCAGCTTGGCCAGGGGGAGCTCCTACGAGCAGTACTTC
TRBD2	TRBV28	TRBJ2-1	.	CASSSETSGREGGEQFF	TGTGCCAGCAGTTCAGAGACTAGCGGGAGGGAAGGTGGGGAGCAGTTCTTC
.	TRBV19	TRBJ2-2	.	CASSISLTAGELFF	TGTGCCAGTAGTATCTCGCTTACGGCCGGGGAGCTGTTTTTT
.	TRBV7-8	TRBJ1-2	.	CASSLESARGGYTF	TGTGCCAGCAGCTTAGAGTCCGCCAGGGGCGGCTACACCTTC
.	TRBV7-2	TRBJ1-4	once	CASSLGSDEKLFF	TGTGCCAGCAGCTTAGGGAGCGATGAAAAACTGTTTTTT
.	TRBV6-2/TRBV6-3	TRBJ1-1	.	CASSYGAGSTEAFF	TGTGCCAGCAGTTATGGGGCGGGGAGCACTGAAGCTTTCTTT
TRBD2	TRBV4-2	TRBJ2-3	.	CASSRASGSTDTQYF	TGTGCCAGCAGCCGAGCTAGCGGGAGCACAGATACGCAGTATTTT
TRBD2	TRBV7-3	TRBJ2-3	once	CASSLKGPGGLIAGGPWKDTQYF	TGTGCCAGCAGCTTAAAGGGCCCAGGGGGCTTAATAGCGGGAGGGCCGTGGAAAGATACGCAGTATTTT
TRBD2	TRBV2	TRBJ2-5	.	CASSEKAGGPQETQYF	TGTGCCAGCAGTGAAAAAGCGGGAGGGCCTCAAGAGACCCAGTACTTC
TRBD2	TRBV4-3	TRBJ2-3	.	CASSQEGSGRGDTQYF	TGCGCCAGCAGCCAAGAGGGCAGCGGGAGAGGAGATACGCAGTATTTT
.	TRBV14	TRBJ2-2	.	CASSQDRRGLRELFF	TGTGCCAGCAGCCAAGACAGGCGGGGCCTCCGGGAGCTGTTTTTT
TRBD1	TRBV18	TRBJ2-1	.	CASSPGTAFNEQFF	TGTGCCAGCTCACCCGGGACAGCGTTCAATGAGCAGTTCTTC
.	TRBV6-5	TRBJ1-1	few	CASSYSNGLEAFF	TGTGCCAGCAGTTACTCGAATGGACTTGAAGCTTTCTTT
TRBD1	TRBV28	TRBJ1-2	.	CALGGRTGGFGHTF	TGTGCCTTGGGCGGGCGGACAGGGGGCTTTGGCCACACCTTC
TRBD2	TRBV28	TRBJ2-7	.	CASPPSGSPHEQYF	TGTGCCAGCCCACCTAGCGGGAGTCCCCACGAGCAGTACTTC
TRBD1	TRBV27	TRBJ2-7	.	CASSYGTGLYEQYF	TGTGCCAGCAGTTACGGGACAGGGCTTTACGAGCAGTACTTC
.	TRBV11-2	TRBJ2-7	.	CASSLEGGALYEQYF	TGTGCCAGCAGCTTAGAAGGCGGTGCCCTCTACGAGCAGTACTTC
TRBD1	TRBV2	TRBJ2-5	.	CASSSGTGGGETQYF	TGTGCCAGCAGTTCCGGGACAGGGGGCGGGGAGACCCAGTACTTC
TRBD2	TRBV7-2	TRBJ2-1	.	CASSRTSGSKIYNEQFF	TGTGCCAGCAGCAGAACTAGCGGGAGTAAGATCTACAATGAGCAGTTCTTC
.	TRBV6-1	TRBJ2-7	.	CASSEVRYEQYF	TGTGCCAGCAGTGAAGTTCGCTACGAGCAGTACTTC
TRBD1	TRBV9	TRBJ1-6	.	CASSANGQDNSPLHF	TGTGCCAGCAGCGCCAATGGACAGGATAATTCACCCCTCCACTTT
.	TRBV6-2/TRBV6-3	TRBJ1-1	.	CASSYKAGATEAFF	TGTGCCAGCAGTTACAAGGCAGGGGCCACTGAAGCTTTCTTT
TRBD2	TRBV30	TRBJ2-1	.	CACTLPSGLYNEQFF	TGTGCCTGTACCTTACCTAGCGGTCTCTACAATGAGCAGTTCTTC
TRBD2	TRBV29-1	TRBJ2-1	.	CSVGGLADEQFF	TGCAGCGTTGGGGGACTAGCAGATGAGCAGTTCTTC